A selection of T cell receptor beta chains follows, all from one sample in a study of a mutant IDH1 vaccine in newly diagnosed glioma. Antigen specificity for these receptors is unknown. Sequencing was performed with immunoSEQ multiplex PCR; in TCRdb, only in-frame clones are kept and a portion is missing. The repertoire has 120,000 or so clones, around four fifths of them found once; the top ten carry around 5.5%. The sample consisted of PBMCs, taken from a glioma patient whose treatment included an IDH1 peptide vaccine. All receptors derive from a man aged 35-49 years with glioma. CDR3s include the opening cysteine and the closing phenylalanine or tryptophan. The D gene is left open where the match is weak. Some rows have no size entry. The others give once, few or many, or a class for an expanded clone.

j_call d_call v_call clone_size cdr3_aa cdr3_nt
TRBJ1-4 TRBD1 TRBV4-3 medium-sized CASSHGTGANEKLFF TGCGCCAGCAGCCATGGGACAGGCGCCAATGAAAAACTGTTTTTT
TRBJ1-5 - TRBV6-5 - CASSPGIRQPQHF TGTGCCAGCAGTCCCGGGATAAGACAGCCCCAGCATTTT
TRBJ2-7 - TRBV11-1 - CASSSISGAEQYF TGTGCCAGCAGCTCCATCTCGGGTGCCGAGCAGTACTTC
TRBJ2-3 TRBD2 TRBV4-1 - CASSRTTSGRGTDTQYF TGCGCCAGCAGCCGGACGACTAGCGGGAGGGGCACAGATACGCAGTATTTT
TRBJ2-7 - TRBV27 - CASSQTGSPIYEQYF TGTGCCAGCAGTCAAACAGGGTCCCCTATCTACGAGCAGTACTTC
TRBJ1-1 - TRBV14 - CASSPLWGGTEAFF TGTGCCAGCAGCCCCCTCTGGGGCGGCACTGAAGCTTTCTTT
TRBJ1-2 TRBD1 TRBV11-1 - CASSLSGTGADYGYTF TGTGCCAGCAGCTTAAGCGGGACAGGGGCAGACTATGGCTACACCTTC
TRBJ1-6 - TRBV6-4 - CASSEWGSSYNSPLHF TGTGCCAGCAGTGAATGGGGTAGCTCCTATAATTCACCCCTCCACTTT
TRBJ2-3 - TRBV21-1 - CASSKTSGTDTQYF TGTGCCAGCAGCAAGACTAGCGGAACAGATACGCAGTATTTT
TRBJ1-4 - TRBV6-4 - CASSDSSRVGEKLFF TGTGCCAGCAGTGACTCCTCCCGCGTTGGTGAAAAACTGTTTTTT
TRBJ1-5 - TRBV27 - CASSTGNQPQHF TGTGCCAGCAGTACCGGGAATCAGCCCCAGCATTTT
TRBJ2-7 TRBD2 TRBV7-9 - CASSPPGLAGEQYF TGTGCCAGCAGCCCCCCGGGACTAGCGGGAGAGCAGTACTTC
TRBJ2-1 TRBD2 TRBV9 - CASSGLADYNEQFF TGTGCCAGCAGCGGACTAGCGGACTACAATGAGCAGTTCTTC
TRBJ2-1 TRBD2 TRBV5-1 few CASSDRREGQGEQFF TGCGCCAGCAGCGACAGGCGGGAGGGCCAGGGAGAGCAGTTCTTC
TRBJ2-1 - TRBV28 few CATSLAQSYNEQFF TGTGCCACCAGTCTAGCGCAATCCTACAATGAGCAGTTCTTC
TRBJ2-7 - TRBV9 - CASSVGGPYEQYF TGTGCCAGCAGCGTAGGGGGACCGTACGAGCAGTACTTC
TRBJ2-2 TRBD1 TRBV5-1 - CASGGQGDTGELFF TGCGCCAGCGGGGGACAGGGGGACACCGGGGAGCTGTTTTTT
TRBJ2-3 - TRBV14 - CASSQGVAAPQYF TGTGCCAGCAGCCAAGGGGTTGCAGCACCGCAGTATTTT
TRBJ1-6 - TRBV19 - CASSTPLHRAQDSPLHF TGTGCCAGTAGTACCCCCCTCCACAGGGCGCAGGATTCACCCCTCCACTTT
TRBJ2-3 - TRBV19 few CASSSWERNTDTQYF TGTGCCAGTAGCTCGTGGGAGCGCAACACAGATACGCAGTATTTT
TRBJ1-1 - TRBV9 few CASSPSTERNTEAFF TGTGCCAGCAGCCCCAGTACCGAGCGGAACACTGAAGCTTTCTTT
TRBJ2-6 TRBD2 TRBV10-3 - CAISGKTSGPYDLTF TGTGCCATCAGTGGCAAGACTAGCGGTCCCTATGACCTGACTTTC
TRBJ2-7 TRBD1 TRBV5-1 once CASSPRQGVNYEQYF TGCGCCAGCAGCCCCCGACAGGGGGTAAACTACGAGCAGTACTTC
TRBJ2-2 TRBD1 TRBV7-2 - CASGRDRVPGELFF TGTGCCAGCGGCCGGGACAGGGTTCCCGGGGAGCTGTTTTTT
TRBJ1-1 - TRBV7-2 once CASSKKGGSEAFF TGTGCCAGCAGCAAAAAGGGGGGCAGTGAAGCTTTCTTT
TRBJ1-4 - TRBV6-6 - CASRESAANEKLFF TGTGCCAGCAGGGAATCCGCGGCTAATGAAAAACTGTTTTTT
TRBJ2-7 TRBD2 TRBV10-3 once CAITSPGLAGGDRSEQYF TGTGCCATCACCTCCCCGGGACTAGCGGGGGGCGATCGATCCGAGCAGTACTTC
TRBJ2-7 TRBD1 TRBV29-1 - CSGSDRAPLYEQYF TGCAGCGGATCGGACAGGGCACCCCTTTACGAGCAGTACTTC
TRBJ2-7 - TRBV4-1 - CASSQPTRGEQYF TGCGCCAGCAGCCAGCCTACTAGAGGAGAGCAGTACTTC
TRBJ2-3 - TRBV19 - CASSMMAGSPDTQYF TGTGCCAGTAGTATGATGGCCGGTAGCCCAGATACGCAGTATTTT
TRBJ1-1 TRBD1 TRBV5-4 few CASSQDRGEAFF TGTGCCAGCAGCCAGGACAGGGGAGAAGCTTTCTTT
TRBJ2-1 TRBD2 TRBV7-2 - CASSSPSGGLAGGEQFF TGTGCCAGCAGCAGCCCGTCGGGTGGACTAGCGGGGGGTGAGCAGTTCTTC
TRBJ1-2 - TRBV6-6 - CASTLRRGTSGYTF TGTGCCAGCACCTTAAGGCGGGGTACGAGTGGCTACACCTTC
TRBJ2-7 - TRBV11-2 - CASSLEGGPPSYEQYF TGTGCCAGCAGCTTAGAAGGCGGACCACCATCCTACGAGCAGTACTTC
TRBJ2-3 - TRBV5-4 - CASSWGEETDTQYF TGTGCCAGCAGCTGGGGGGAGGAGACAGATACGCAGTATTTT
TRBJ2-7 TRBD1 TRBV29-1 - CSVADRESSYEQYF TGCAGCGTCGCCGACAGGGAGAGCTCCTACGAGCAGTACTTC
TRBJ1-2 - TRBV6-4 few CASSDSESAGNGYTF TGTGCCAGCAGTGACTCGGAATCGGCAGGGAATGGCTACACCTTC
TRBJ1-3 - TRBV6-5 - CASTPDSSGNTIYF TGTGCCAGCACCCCGGACAGCTCTGGAAACACCATATATTTT
TRBJ2-2 - TRBV5-8 - CASSALGGRDTGELFF TGTGCCAGCTCAGCCCTCGGGGGCCGAGACACCGGGGAGCTGTTTTTT
TRBJ1-1 - TRBV5-5 - CASSRVATEAFF TGTGCCAGCTCGCGGGTTGCCACTGAAGCTTTCTTT
TRBJ2-1 - TRBV27 - CASSFKNWGNEQFF TGTGCCAGCAGCTTCAAAAACTGGGGCAATGAGCAGTTCTTC
TRBJ2-2 - TRBV7-9 once CASSLALGTANTGELFF TGTGCCAGCAGCTTAGCGCTAGGTACCGCGAACACCGGGGAGCTGTTTTTT
TRBJ2-2 - TRBV30 once CAWRIAGQGNTGELFF TGTGCCTGGAGAATAGCTGGGCAGGGCAACACCGGGGAGCTGTTTTTT
TRBJ2-3 TRBD2 TRBV6-1 - CASNQGVGGTDTQYF TGTGCCAGCAACCAAGGGGTGGGGGGGACAGATACGCAGTATTTT
TRBJ2-7 - TRBV9 - CASSVDPSSGYEQYF TGTGCCAGCAGCGTAGACCCCTCGTCCGGCTACGAGCAGTACTTC
TRBJ2-4 - TRBV11-3 - CASSAGDSKNIQYF TGTGCCAGCAGCGCGGGGGACAGTAAAAACATTCAGTACTTC
TRBJ2-2 - TRBV5-6 - CASSLISGRTGELFF TGTGCCAGCAGCTTGATTTCAGGGAGGACCGGGGAGCTGTTTTTT
TRBJ1-4 TRBD1 TRBV28 - CASRGTGGKEKLFF TGTGCCAGCAGGGGGACAGGGGGAAAGGAAAAACTGTTTTTT
TRBJ2-6 - TRBV5-1 - CASSFFEGANVLTF TGCGCCAGCAGCTTCTTCGAGGGGGCCAACGTCCTGACTTTC
TRBJ2-5 - TRBV28 - CASSSPQETQYF TGTGCCAGCAGCTCCCCTCAAGAGACCCAGTACTTC
TRBJ1-6 TRBD1 TRBV11-2 - CASSCIWTGYNSPLHF TGTGCCAGCAGCTGTATTTGGACAGGGTACAATTCACCCCTCCACTTT
TRBJ1-1 - TRBV7-9 once CASSSTVGGNTEAFF TGTGCCAGCAGCTCTACAGTTGGAGGGAACACTGAAGCTTTCTTT
TRBJ2-2 - TRBV30 - CAWMIQGRGNTGELFF TGTGCCTGGATGATACAGGGCCGGGGAAACACCGGGGAGCTGTTTTTT
TRBJ1-1 - TRBV28 - CASIGPSPGARAEAFF TGTGCCAGCATCGGCCCCTCCCCAGGGGCGCGGGCTGAAGCTTTCTTT
TRBJ1-1 - TRBV2 few CASTRQRNTEAFF TGTGCCAGCACCCGGCAGAGGAACACTGAAGCTTTCTTT
TRBJ2-2 TRBD2 TRBV11-2 once CASSLPGTSGSTGELFF TGTGCCAGCAGCTTACCGGGGACTAGCGGGAGCACCGGGGAGCTGTTTTTT
TRBJ2-7 TRBD1 TRBV6-5 - CASSRDSISYEQYF TGTGCCAGCAGCAGGGACAGTATCTCCTACGAGCAGTACTTC
TRBJ2-3 TRBD1 TRBV23-1 - CASSQCFYRGRDTDTQYF TGCGCCAGCAGTCAATGTTTCTACAGGGGGCGGGACACAGATACGCAGTATTTT